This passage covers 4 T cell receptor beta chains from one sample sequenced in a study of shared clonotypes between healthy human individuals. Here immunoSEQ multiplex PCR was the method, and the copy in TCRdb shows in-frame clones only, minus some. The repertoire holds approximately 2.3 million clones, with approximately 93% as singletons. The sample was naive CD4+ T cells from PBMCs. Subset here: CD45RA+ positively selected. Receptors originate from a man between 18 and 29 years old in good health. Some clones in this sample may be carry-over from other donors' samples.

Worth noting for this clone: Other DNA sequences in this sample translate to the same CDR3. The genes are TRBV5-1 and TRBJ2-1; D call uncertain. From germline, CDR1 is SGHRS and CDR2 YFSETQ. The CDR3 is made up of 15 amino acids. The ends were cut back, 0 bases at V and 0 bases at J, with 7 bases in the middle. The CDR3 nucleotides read TGCGCCAGCAGCTTGGCCTCGGTCTCCTACAATGAGCAGTTCTTC. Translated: CASSLASVSYNEQFF.

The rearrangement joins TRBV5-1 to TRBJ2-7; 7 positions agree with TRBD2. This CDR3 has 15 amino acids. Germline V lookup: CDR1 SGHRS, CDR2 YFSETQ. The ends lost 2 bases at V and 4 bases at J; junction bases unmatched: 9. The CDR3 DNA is TGCGCCAGCAGCTTTGCTAGCGGTAGGTTGTACGAGCAGTACTTC. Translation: CASSFASGRLYEQYF. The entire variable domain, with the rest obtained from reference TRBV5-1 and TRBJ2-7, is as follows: KAGVTQTPRYLIKTRGQQVTLSCSPISGHRSVSWYQQTPGQGLQFLFEYFSETQRNKGNFPGRFSGRQFSNSRSEMNVSTLELGDSALYLCASSFASGRLYEQYFGPGTRLTVT.

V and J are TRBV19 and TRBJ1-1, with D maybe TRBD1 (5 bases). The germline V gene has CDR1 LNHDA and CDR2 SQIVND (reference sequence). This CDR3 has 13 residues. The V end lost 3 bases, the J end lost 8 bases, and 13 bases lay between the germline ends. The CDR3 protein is CASSIRDRREAFF. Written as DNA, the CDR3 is TGTGCCAGTAGTATTAGGGACCGGAGAGAAGCTTTCTTT.

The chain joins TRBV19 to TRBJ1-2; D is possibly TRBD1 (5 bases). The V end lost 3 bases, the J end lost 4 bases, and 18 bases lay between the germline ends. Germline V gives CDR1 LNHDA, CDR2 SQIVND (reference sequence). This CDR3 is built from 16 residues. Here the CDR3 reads CASSIRARVGGYGYTF. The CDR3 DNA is TGTGCCAGTAGTATCCGAGCGAGGGTCGGGGGCTATGGCTACACCTTC.